Each of the 5 T cell receptor beta chains below was sequenced from the same sample in a study of T cells in localized non-small cell lung cancer. Using immunoSEQ multiplex PCR, the repertoire was profiled, and TCRdb retains in-frame clones only, with some absent. Of around 25,000 clones listed, roughly 90% are singletons. This sample comprised peripheral blood, obtained before any cancer treatment. Receptors were obtained from a woman aged 35 to 70 with stage I lung adenocarcinoma.

The chain couples TRBV21-1 to TRBJ2-7. TRBV21-1 is annotated as a pseudogene. The CDR3 spans 10 residues. CDR3 in amino acids: CASTNYEQYF. The CDR3 DNA reads TGTGCCAGCACCAACTACGAGCAGTACTTC.

This sequence joins TRBV7-9 and TRBJ1-2; a possible D gene is TRBD1 (6 bases). V was clipped by 2 bases and J by 5 bases, with 15 bases between them. The germline V gene encodes CDR1 SEHNR and CDR2 FQNEAQ (reference sequence). The CDR3 contains 15 residues. DNA for the CDR3: TGTGCCAGCAGCTTAACCACTGGGGGGCAGTATGGCTACACCTTC. Protein sequence: CASSLTTGGQYGYTF.

The chain uses TRBV2 and TRBJ2-5; maybe TRBD2 (7 bases). From germline, CDR1 is SNHLY and CDR2 FYNNEI. There are 15 residues in the CDR3. V was clipped by 3 bases and J by 5 bases, with 16 bases between them. The CDR3 DNA sequence: TGTGCCAGCAGTGACCCCTCCGGGGGGCAGGAGACCCAGTACTTC. Residues: CASSDPSGGQETQYF.

This chain uses TRBV27 with TRBJ2-1; possibly TRBD2 for D (6 bases). V lost 3 bases, J lost 0 bases, and 12 bases lay in between. The CDR3 covers 16 residues. Germline V gene sequence: CDR1 MNHEY, CDR2 SMNVEV (reference sequence). DNA of the CDR3: TGTGCCAGCAGTTTGCGGGGACCAAGCTCCTACAATGAGCAGTTCTTC. It translates to CASSLRGPSSYNEQFF.

The gene calls are TRBV2 and TRBJ1-5; D may be TRBD1 (5 bases). From germline, CDR1 is SNHLY and CDR2 FYNNEI. The V and J ends lost 4 bases and 2 bases respectively, with 12 bases between them. This CDR3 is built from 15 residues. The CDR3 reads CASSVRSQGNQPQHF. DNA for the CDR3: TGTGCCAGCAGTGTCAGGTCACAGGGCAATCAGCCCCAGCATTTT.